The rows below give T cell receptor beta chains drawn from one sample of a study of identical twins. TCRdb used MiXCR to reprocess the 5' RACE reads, holding one entry per CDR3 protein. The sample contains roughly 690,000 distinct CDR3 sequences, roughly 6.2% of which appear only once. The sequencing sample was made of naive T cells sorted from blood. Every receptor here comes from a man in his late teens or twenties in good health. Both conserved end residues are part of each CDR3. The D gene is left open where the match is weak. The size field is filled for only some rows; it gives once, few, many or a size class.

many,NA,TRBV29-1,TRBJ2-3,CSVLEDTQYF,TGCAGCGTGCTAGAAGATACGCAGTATTTT
many,TRBD1,TRBV19,TRBJ2-5,CASSTPGQAKETQYF,TGTGCCAGTAGTACTCCGGGACAGGCCAAAGAGACCCAGTACTTC
NA,NA,TRBV18,TRBJ1-6,CASSALGGSPLHF,TGTGCCAGCTCCGCGCTGGGTGGTTCACCCCTCCACTTT
many,TRBD2,TRBV7-2,TRBJ2-7,CASSLDGGVSYEQYF,TGTGCCAGCAGCTTAGATGGGGGGGTCTCCTACGAGCAGTACTTC
few,NA,TRBV7-9,TRBJ2-5,CASSSGTAVQETQYF,TGTGCCAGCAGCTCGGGGACCGCTGTACAAGAGACCCAGTACTTC
many,NA,TRBV11-2,TRBJ2-1,CASSLSQKGEQFF,TGTGCCAGCAGCTTAAGCCAGAAGGGTGAGCAGTTCTTC
many,TRBD1,TRBV10-3,TRBJ1-5,CAISTNDRENGNQPQHF,TGTGCCATCAGTACCAACGACAGGGAGAACGGCAATCAGCCCCAGCATTTT
NA,NA,TRBV6-2/TRBV6-3,TRBJ1-6,CASGSGLNNSPLHF,TGTGCCAGCGGGTCGGGACTGAATAATTCACCCCTCCACTTT
many,TRBD2,TRBV15,TRBJ2-4,CATSRTSGTSGSLGIQYF,TGTGCCACCAGCAGAACCTCCGGGACTAGCGGGAGTCTGGGCATTCAGTACTTC
NA,NA,TRBV5-6,TRBJ2-5,CASSAPVAREETQYF,TGTGCCAGCAGCGCTCCGGTGGCCAGGGAAGAGACCCAGTACTTC
NA,TRBD2,TRBV6-2/TRBV6-3,TRBJ2-7,CASSINTDGWGGSYEQYF,TGTGCCAGCAGCATTAATACCGACGGCTGGGGGGGGAGCTACGAGCAGTACTTC
NA,TRBD1,TRBV13,TRBJ2-1,CASSFRGTGGIVQFF,TGTGCCAGCAGCTTCAGAGGGACAGGGGGCATTGTGCAGTTCTTC
many,NA,TRBV5-1,TRBJ2-2,CASSLGLSGELFF,TGCGCCAGCAGCCTCGGACTATCGGGGGAGCTGTTTTTT
many,TRBD2,TRBV13,TRBJ2-3,CASSSPSGSSDTQYF,TGTGCCAGCAGCTCACCTAGCGGGAGTTCGGATACGCAGTATTTT
many,TRBD2,TRBV5-4,TRBJ2-3,CASSYRSGRPDTQYF,TGTGCCAGCAGCTACCGTAGCGGGAGGCCAGATACGCAGTATTTT
NA,NA,TRBV11-3,TRBJ2-6,CASSLIASGANVLTF,TGTGCCAGCAGCTTAATTGCCTCTGGGGCCAACGTCCTGACTTTC
few,NA,TRBV19,TRBJ2-1,CASSELAVGDNEQFF,TGTGCCAGTAGCGAGCTGGCTGTGGGTGACAATGAGCAGTTCTTC
many,NA,TRBV4-2,TRBJ1-2,CASSPRTNDNGYTF,TGTGCCAGCAGCCCAAGGACCAACGATAATGGCTACACCTTC
NA,TRBD1,TRBV4-1,TRBJ1-5,CASSQSTGDRQPQHF,TGCGCCAGCAGCCAATCCACAGGGGACCGACAGCCCCAGCATTTT
many,NA,TRBV12-3/TRBV12-4,TRBJ2-1,CASSGVSSYNEQFF,TGTGCCAGCTCGGGCGTAAGCTCCTACAATGAGCAGTTCTTC
many,NA,TRBV7-2,TRBJ2-1,CASSPHTSTSYNEQFF,TGTGCCAGCAGCCCGCATACTTCTACCTCCTACAATGAGCAGTTCTTC
NA,TRBD1,TRBV6-2/TRBV6-3,TRBJ2-1,CASSSYPGTGDYNEQFF,TGTGCCAGCAGTTCCTACCCTGGGACAGGGGACTACAATGAGCAGTTCTTC
many,NA,TRBV28,TRBJ2-3,CASKAGLGPVTDTQYF,TGTGCCAGCAAAGCGGGCCTCGGGCCGGTCACAGATACGCAGTATTTT
many,TRBD1,TRBV10-3,TRBJ1-2,CAISETRDRDNYGYTF,TGTGCCATCAGTGAAACCCGGGACAGAGATAACTATGGCTACACCTTC
few,NA,TRBV4-2,TRBJ2-1,CASGTRNPSYNEQFF,TGTGCCAGCGGTACCCGGAATCCTTCCTACAATGAGCAGTTCTTC
few,NA,TRBV14,TRBJ2-3,CASSQGWSTDTQYF,TGTGCCAGCAGCCAAGGATGGAGCACAGATACGCAGTATTTT
few,NA,TRBV14,TRBJ2-4,CASSQDTAGSKAKNIQYF,TGTGCCAGCAGCCAAGACACGGCCGGGTCAAAGGCCAAAAACATTCAGTACTTC
NA,TRBD2,TRBV6-1,TRBJ2-2,CASPSGRLNTGELFF,TGTGCCAGTCCTAGCGGGAGGTTGAACACCGGGGAGCTGTTTTTT
NA,TRBD1,TRBV5-1,TRBJ1-2,CASSLGQGATPYNGYTF,TGCGCCAGCAGCTTGGGACAGGGGGCTACACCTTACAATGGCTACACCTTC
few,NA,TRBV25-1,TRBJ2-5,CASRDLQETQYF,TGTGCCAGCAGGGACCTCCAAGAGACCCAGTACTTC
many,TRBD1,TRBV20-1,TRBJ1-1,CSAREDRGGEEAFF,TGCAGTGCTAGAGAGGACAGGGGAGGTGAGGAAGCTTTCTTT
many,NA,TRBV6-1,TRBJ1-4,CATQRLASEKLFF,TGTGCCACCCAAAGGTTGGCATCCGAAAAACTGTTTTTT
many,NA,TRBV15,TRBJ2-3,CATSSKGVQDTQYF,TGTGCCACCAGCAGTAAAGGGGTCCAAGATACGCAGTATTTT
NA,NA,TRBV6-5,TRBJ2-5,CASTFRGSVETQYF,TGTGCCAGCACTTTTCGGGGGTCGGTAGAGACCCAGTACTTC
few,TRBD1,TRBV7-8,TRBJ1-4,CASSPSQGKEEKLFF,TGTGCCAGCAGCCCTTCACAGGGGAAGGAAGAAAAACTGTTTTTT
NA,NA,TRBV6-5,TRBJ2-5,CASSFRAPLQETQYF,TGTGCCAGCAGTTTCAGGGCTCCCCTCCAAGAGACCCAGTACTTC
many,NA,TRBV12-3/TRBV12-4,TRBJ1-5,CASSLELRVWPQHF,TGTGCCAGCAGTTTAGAACTTAGGGTGTGGCCCCAGCATTTT
few,NA,TRBV20-1,TRBJ2-1,CSASVPGPTYNEQFF,TGCAGTGCTAGTGTCCCAGGACCTACCTACAATGAGCAGTTCTTC
few,NA,TRBV12-3/TRBV12-4,TRBJ2-7,CASSPSPSARPSYEQYF,TGTGCCAGCAGCCCGTCTCCTAGCGCAAGGCCCTCCTACGAGCAGTACTTC
few,TRBD1,TRBV12-3/TRBV12-4,TRBJ1-6,CASSLDGTVNSPLHF,TGTGCCAGCAGTTTAGACGGGACAGTTAATTCACCCCTCCACTTT
NA,NA,TRBV6-5,TRBJ2-5,CASSGHEETQYF,TGTGCCAGCAGCGGTCACGAAGAGACCCAGTACTTC
NA,TRBD2,TRBV20-1,TRBJ2-4,CSARLAEAAKNIQYF,TGCAGTGCCAGACTAGCGGAGGCGGCCAAAAACATTCAGTACTTC
NA,TRBD1,TRBV12-3/TRBV12-4,TRBJ2-2,CASSLVWFGTGDVGELFF,TGTGCCAGCAGTTTAGTTTGGTTCGGGACAGGGGATGTCGGGGAGCTGTTTTTT
NA,NA,TRBV7-9,TRBJ2-1,CASSLVVQRLFYNEQFF,TGTGCCAGCAGCTTAGTGGTGCAGCGCCTGTTCTACAATGAGCAGTTCTTC
NA,TRBD2,TRBV4-2,TRBJ2-7,CASSQDIISGAYEQYF,TGTGCCAGCAGCCAAGATATTATCAGCGGGGCCTACGAGCAGTACTTC